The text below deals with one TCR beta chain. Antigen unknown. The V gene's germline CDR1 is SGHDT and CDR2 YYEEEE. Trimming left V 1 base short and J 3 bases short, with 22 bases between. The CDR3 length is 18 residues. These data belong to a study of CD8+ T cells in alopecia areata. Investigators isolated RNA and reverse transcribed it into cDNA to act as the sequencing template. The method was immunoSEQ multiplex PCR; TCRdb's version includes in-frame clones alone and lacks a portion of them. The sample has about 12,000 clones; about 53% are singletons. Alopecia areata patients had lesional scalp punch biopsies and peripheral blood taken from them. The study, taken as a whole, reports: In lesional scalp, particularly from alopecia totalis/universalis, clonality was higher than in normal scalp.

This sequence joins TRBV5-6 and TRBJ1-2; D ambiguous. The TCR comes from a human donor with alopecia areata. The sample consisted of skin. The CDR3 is CASSLPVYLPQSDYGYTF. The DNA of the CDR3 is TGTGCCAGCAGCTTGCCAGTCTACCTACCCCAGAGCGACTATGGCTACACCTTC.